This TCR beta chain was sequenced in a study of shared clonotypes between healthy human individuals. The CDR3 runs to 12 residues. V lost 4 bases, J lost 5 bases, and 5 bases stayed unmatched. CDR1 and CDR2 from the germline V gene are GTSNPN and SVGIG (reference sequence). Sequenced by immunoSEQ multiplex PCR; TCRdb stores in-frame clones only, minus some. The table records just over 2,000,000 clones, 90% to 95% of them present only once. The sequencing sample was made of naive CD4+ T cells sorted from blood. The subset was: CD45RA+ positively selected. The chain uses TRBV30 and TRBJ2-7; TRBD1 matches at 7 bases. The receptor was isolated from a man between 18 and 29 years old in good health. The CDR3 DNA reads as TGTGCCTGGAAAGGGGGCTCTAACGAGCAGTACTTC. As protein: CAWKGGSNEQYF.